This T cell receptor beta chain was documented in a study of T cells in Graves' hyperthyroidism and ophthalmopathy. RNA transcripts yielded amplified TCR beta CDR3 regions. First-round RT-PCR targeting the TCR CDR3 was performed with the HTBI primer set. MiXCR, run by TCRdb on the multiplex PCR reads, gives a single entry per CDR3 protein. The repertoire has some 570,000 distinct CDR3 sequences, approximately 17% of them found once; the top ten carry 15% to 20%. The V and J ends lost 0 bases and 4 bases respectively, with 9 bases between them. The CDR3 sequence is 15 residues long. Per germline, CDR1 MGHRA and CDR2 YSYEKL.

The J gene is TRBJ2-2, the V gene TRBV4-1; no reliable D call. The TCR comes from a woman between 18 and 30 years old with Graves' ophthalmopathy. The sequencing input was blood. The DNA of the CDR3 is TGCGCCAGCAGCCAAGAAGGGCGTACCACCGGGGAGCTGTTTTTT. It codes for CASSQEGRTTGELFF.